One sample yielded the 18 T cell receptor beta chains listed below, sequenced in a study of OX40 agonist ivuxolimab in advanced cancers. Some clones are missing from TCRdb's copy, which holds only in-frame ones; the method was immunoSEQ multiplex PCR. The table includes around 30,000 clones, around 90% detected once. The specimen comprised CD4+ or CD8+ T cells sorted from blood, sampled in a trial of the OX40 agonist ivuxolimab. The receptors come from an adult with an advanced solid tumor such as melanoma, head and neck, liver or kidney cancer.

The V and J genes are TRBV29-1 and TRBJ2-3; 12 bases match TRBD2. CDR1 is SQVTM, CDR2 ANQGSEA, per germline. The CDR3 runs 15 residues. V gave up 4 bases and J gave up 0 bases; unmatched junction bases: 2. The CDR3 here is CSVGTSGASTDTQYF. The CDR3 nucleotides are TGCAGCGTTGGGACTAGCGGGGCTAGCACAGATACGCAGTATTTT.

This chain links TRBV28 with TRBJ1-4, with D perhaps TRBD1 (5 bases). The CDR3 has 16 amino acids. Germline CDR1 and CDR2: MDHEN and SYDVKM. V dropped 8 bases and J dropped 0 bases, with 16 bases sitting between them. The CDR3 DNA reads as TGTGCCAGCGGTGGGGCGGTACTTGCAACTAATGAAAAACTGTTTTTT. This codes for CASGGAVLATNEKLFF.

V usage is TRBV5-1 and J usage is TRBJ2-1; 9 positions match TRBD1. The CDR3 length is 15 residues. CDR1 SGHRS and CDR2 YFSETQ come from the germline V gene. The V segment lost 4 bases and the J segment 4 bases; nucleotides outside the gene matches: 6. In nucleotides, the CDR3 is TGCGCCAGCAGCCCGGGACAGGGAGCTTACAATGAGCAGTTCTTC. It is translated as CASSPGQGAYNEQFF.

The chain carries TRBV7-2 and TRBJ2-5; D might be TRBD1 (6 bases). Germline V gene sequence: CDR1 SGHTA, CDR2 FQGNSA. V lost 5 bases to trimming and J lost 3 bases, with 10 bases between them. The CDR3 is 13 residues long. CDR3 DNA: TGTGCCAGCAGCGCCGACAGGAAAGAGACCCAGTACTTC. It specifies CASSADRKETQYF.

The chain recombines TRBV7-9 with TRBJ1-3; D remains unclear. The germline V and J ends were trimmed by 5 bases and 2 bases, with 7 bases remaining between them. Germline V gene lookup returns CDR1 SEHNR and CDR2 FQNEAQ (reference sequence). This CDR3 has 13 residues. DNA for the CDR3: TGTGCCAGCAGCCGCCAGACTGGAAACACCATATATTTT. Amino acid sequence: CASSRQTGNTIYF. Full variable domain (remainder filled in from reference TRBV7-9 and TRBJ1-3): DTGVSQNPRHKITKRGQNVTFRCDPISEHNRLYWYRQTLGQGPEFLTYFQNEAQLEKSRLLSDRFSAERPKGSFSTLEIQRTEQGDSAMYLCASSRQTGNTIYFGEGSWLTVV.

V usage is TRBV6-6 and J usage is TRBJ1-6; 7 nucleotides align to TRBD1. With V trimmed by 4 bases and J by 8 bases, 8 bases remained unmatched. This CDR3 contains 15 residues. Germline V gene sequence: CDR1 MNHNY, CDR2 SVGAGI (reference sequence). The CDR3 DNA is TGTGCCAGCAGTTCAACAGGGGTTACTGATTCACCCCTCCACTTT. Translated: CASSSTGVTDSPLHF.

The chain is built from TRBV7-2 and TRBJ1-2, with 7 bases matching TRBD1. There are 15 residues in the CDR3. The ends lost 2 bases at V and 0 bases at J; junction bases unmatched: 3. CDR1 is SGHTA and CDR2 is FQGNSA in the germline V gene. Here the CDR3 DNA reads TGTGCCAGCAGCTTAACCGGGACAGCTAACTATGGCTACACCTTC. Protein sequence: CASSLTGTANYGYTF.

The V call is TRBV30, the J call TRBJ1-2; D may be TRBD1 (5 bases). Trimming cost V 0 bases and J 6 bases, with 14 bases left between them. In germline, CDR1 is GTSNPN, CDR2 SVGIG (reference sequence). The CDR3 runs to 14 residues. The CDR3 is CAWSVQGVRNGYTF. For the CDR3, the DNA is TGTGCCTGGAGTGTCCAGGGAGTGAGGAATGGCTACACCTTC. Full variable domain (remainder filled in from reference TRBV30 and TRBJ1-2): SQTIHQWPATLVQPVGSPLSLECTVEGTSNPNLYWYRQAAGRGLQLLFYSVGIGQISSEVPQNLSASRPQDRQFILSSKKLLLSDSGFYLCAWSVQGVRNGYTFGSGTRLTVV.

The V call is TRBV14, the J call TRBJ2-1, with a tentative D call TRBD2 (5 bases). The CDR3 sequence is 16 residues long. The V end lost 6 bases, the J end lost 6 bases, and 21 bases lay between the germline ends. Germline V gene lookup returns CDR1 SGHDN and CDR2 FVKESK. The CDR3 protein is CASSPLTNNPRNEQFF. In DNA form, the CDR3 reads TGTGCCAGCAGTCCTTTGACTAACAACCCACGCAATGAGCAGTTCTTC.

This rearrangement joins TRBV6-4 to TRBJ1-2; D gene uncertain. From germline, CDR1 is MRHNA and CDR2 SNTAGT. The CDR3 covers 16 residues. Trimming shortened V by 7 bases and J by 8 bases, and 26 bases separated the two germline ends. CDR3 region: CASKGRQSRPLEGYTF. For the CDR3, the DNA is TGTGCCAGCAAGGGTAGACAATCCCGTCCACTGGAAGGCTACACCTTC.

The CDR3 loop reads CASSPKREYADTQYF. The DNA for the CDR3 is TGCGCCAGCAGCCCCAAGCGGGAGTATGCAGATACGCAGTATTTT. V usage is TRBV5-1 and J usage is TRBJ2-3; the match to TRBD2 covers 8 bases. V lost 4 bases, J lost 4 bases, and 8 bases stayed unmatched. CDR1 is SGHRS and CDR2 is YFSETQ in the germline V gene. This CDR3 contains 15 residues.

The chain carries TRBV6-1 and TRBJ1-6; tentative D call: TRBD1 (5 bases). Germline V gene lookup returns CDR1 MNHNS and CDR2 SASEGT. The CDR3 totals 13 residues. Between the trimmed V and J ends, which lost 4 bases and 7 bases, there was a span of 8 bases. The CDR3 DNA reads TGTGCCAGCAGTGCGGAGGGGAATTCACCCCTCCACTTT. Translated: CASSAEGNSPLHF.

This clone was observed once. This chain joins TRBV10-3 and TRBJ1-4; perhaps TRBD1 as D (5 bases). CDR1 is ENHRY and CDR2 is SYGVKD in the germline V gene. The CDR3 consists of 14 residues. V shed 6 bases and J shed 4 bases, with 12 bases lying between them. In DNA form, the CDR3 reads TGTGCCATCAGCTCCGGGACTGATAATGAAAAACTGTTTTTT. Protein product: CAISSGTDNEKLFF.

The V and J genes are TRBV7-2 and TRBJ1-5; D uncertain. Germline CDR1 is SGHTA and CDR2 is FQGNSA. Trimming took 5 bases from V and 4 from J, leaving 9 bases between them. The CDR3 extends over 13 amino acids. The CDR3 region is CASSTRENQPQHF. CDR3 in DNA: TGTGCCAGCAGCACTCGGGAGAATCAGCCCCAGCATTTT.

The chain joins TRBV21-1 to TRBJ2-2. TRBV21-1 is labeled a pseudogene. The CDR3 runs 15 residues. The CDR3 protein is CASSKVGDPTGELFF. The CDR3 nucleotides read TGTGCCAGCAGCAAAGTGGGGGACCCAACCGGGGAGCTGTTTTTT.

This chain links TRBV7-9 with TRBJ2-1; D could derive from TRBD1 or TRBD2 (5 bases each). Trimming pared 10 bases from V and 7 bases from J, leaving 23 bases between. The CDR3 extends over 15 amino acids. CDR1 is SEHNR and CDR2 is FQNEAQ in the germline V gene (reference sequence). CDR3 loop: CATTPGSFPVNEQFF. CDR3 bases: TGTGCCACCACGCCAGGGAGTTTTCCTGTGAATGAGCAGTTCTTC.

J is TRBJ1-1 and V is TRBV19; a weak D match, TRBD1 (5 bases). Trimming removed 10 bases at V and 6 bases at J, with 15 bases between. The germline V gene encodes CDR1 LNHDA and CDR2 SQIVND (reference sequence). CDR3 length: 12 amino acids. CDR3 DNA: TGTGCCACCAAACGCGGGACTTCTGAAGCTTTCTTT. Amino acids: CATKRGTSEAFF.

This chain joins TRBV28 and TRBJ1-5; weak D call: TRBD1 (6 bases). This CDR3 comprises 16 residues. In germline, CDR1 is MDHEN, CDR2 SYDVKM. V was shortened by 6 bases and J by 5 bases, with 20 bases between the two germline ends. The CDR3 DNA follows: TGTGCCAGCAGACCGACTTTACAGGGTCTTGATCAGCCCCAGCATTTT. Translated, it gives CASRPTLQGLDQPQHF.